This T cell receptor beta chain derives from a study of OX40 agonist ivuxolimab in advanced cancers. In the study overall: Hepatocellular carcinoma, melanoma, renal cell or head and neck cancer was diagnosed in the dose-escalation patients.

This CDR3 comprises 13 residues. Trimming removed 4 bases from V and 7 bases from J, with 10 bases in between. Only in-frame clones appear in the TCRdb table, and some are missing; sequencing was by immunoSEQ multiplex PCR. This sample carries more than 100,000 clones, roughly 93% of them seen once, and the ten largest clones take more than 0.15%. This clonotype originated in an adult with an advanced solid tumor such as melanoma, head and neck, liver or kidney cancer. The chain combines TRBV23-1 with TRBJ2-2, with D unclear. TRBV23-1 is an open reading frame, and its role is uncertain. The specimen was CD4+ or CD8+ T cells sorted from blood, collected in a trial of the OX40 agonist ivuxolimab. In DNA form, the CDR3 reads TGCGCCAGCAGTCCGGAAATTGGCGGGGAGCTGTTTTTT. It yields the protein CASSPEIGGELFF.